The 31 T cell receptor beta chains reported below all come from one sample, sequenced in a study of control samples from healthy donors and cancer patients. The data were produced by immunoSEQ multiplex PCR, yet TCRdb's version contains in-frame clones alone and is incomplete. The sample shows around 170,000 clones, more than 85% of them seen only once. Sequences were obtained from blood. The receptors here all came from a woman aged 25-40 years in good health.

V usage is TRBV7-9 and J usage is TRBJ2-6, with D perhaps TRBD1 (6 bases). The germline V and J ends were trimmed by 3 bases and 0 bases, with 12 bases remaining between them. CDR1 and CDR2 (germline): SEHNR, FQNEAQ (reference sequence). The CDR3 length is 17 residues. The CDR3 DNA sequence: TGTGCCAGCAGCTTGGGACATCGGATCTCTGGGGCCAACGTCCTGACTTTC. It encodes CASSLGHRISGANVLTF.

V and J are TRBV10-3 and TRBJ2-3; 9 bases fit TRBD1. V lost 6 bases and J lost 4; bases outside the gene matches: 5. Germline CDR1 and CDR2: ENHRY and SYGVKD. The length of the CDR3 is 14 residues. As DNA, the CDR3 is TGTGCCATCAGGGGGACAGGGAGAGCAGATACGCAGTATTTT. Translating gives CAIRGTGRADTQYF.

The chain employs TRBV3-1 (or the pseudogene TRBV3-2) and TRBJ2-7; TRBD2 aligns across 9 bases. The CDR3 totals 16 residues. In germline, CDR1 is LGHDT, CDR2 YNNKEL (reference sequence). V lost 4 bases and J lost 3; bases outside the gene matches: 10. CDR3 nucleotide sequence: TGTGCCAGCAGCCCCGAGCCTAGACTAGCGGACTACGAGCAGTACTTC. This gives the protein CASSPEPRLADYEQYF.

The chain recombines TRBV2 with TRBJ1-1, with 8 positions matching TRBD1. CDR1 and CDR2 from the germline V gene are SNHLY and FYNNEI. V was pared by 5 bases and J by 10 bases, with 12 bases of the junction left unmatched. This CDR3 is built from 14 residues. In DNA form, the CDR3 reads TGTGCCAGCAGTCGGCAGGGGGCCTCTACCGCAGCTTTCTTT. Protein sequence: CASSRQGASTAAFF.

V gene TRBV12-3 or TRBV12-4 combines with J gene TRBJ2-3; D unresolved. This CDR3 is built from 12 residues. Between the trimmed V and J ends, which lost 3 bases and 5 bases, there was a span of 6 bases. CDR3 sequence: CASSFVGDTQYF. The CDR3 coding sequence is TGTGCCAGCAGTTTTGTTGGAGATACGCAGTATTTT.

This chain links TRBV7-8 with TRBJ1-2; D call uncertain. Trimming cost V 5 bases and J 4 bases, with 11 bases left between them. This CDR3 spans 13 amino acids. Per the germline V gene, CDR1 is SGHVS and CDR2 is FQNEAQ. CDR3 bases: TGTGCCAGCAGCCCCGGGCCGATCTATGGCTACACCTTC. Residues: CASSPGPIYGYTF.

CDR3 sequence: CASSPLGIRQDYMVSNQPQHF. The DNA of the CDR3 is TGTGCCAGCAGCCCGCTGGGTATAAGACAGGACTATATGGTTTCCAATCAGCCCCAGCATTTT. The chain combines TRBV21-1 with TRBJ1-5. TRBV21-1 is annotated as a pseudogene. CDR3 length equals 21 residues.

This clone was observed a single time. V usage is TRBV28 and J usage is TRBJ2-3; 9 bases are a match to TRBD1. Losses at the gene ends were 5 bases for V and 3 bases for J; bases not matched to a gene: 6. The CDR3 spans 15 residues. CDR1 is MDHEN and CDR2 is SYDVKM in the germline V gene. CDR3 bases: TGTGCCAGCAGTCTTGGACAGGGGTTAACAGATACGCAGTATTTT. Its protein product is CASSLGQGLTDTQYF.

The V gene is TRBV29-1, the J gene TRBJ1-2; D not resolved. This CDR3 is 11 amino acids long. Per the germline V gene, CDR1 is SQVTM and CDR2 is ANQGSEA. Trimming cost V 3 bases and J 9 bases, with 11 bases left between them. The CDR3 here is CSVEEGRSYTF. CDR3 DNA sequence: TGCAGCGTTGAGGAAGGTCGAAGCTACACCTTC.

V is TRBV27 and J is TRBJ1-2, with 8 bases fitting TRBD1. J gave up 4 bases and V 0 bases, and 4 bases lay outside the gene matches. This CDR3 has 15 residues. Germline-derived CDR1 and CDR2 are MNHEY and SMNVEV (reference sequence). CDR3 residues: CASSLSGTGSYGYTF. Written as DNA, the CDR3 is TGTGCCAGCAGTTTATCCGGGACAGGCTCCTATGGCTACACCTTC.

V usage is TRBV12-3 or TRBV12-4 and J usage is TRBJ2-1, with D unclear. The ends were cut back, 1 base at V and 9 bases at J, with 7 bases in the middle. The CDR3 sequence is 12 residues long. The chain's CDR3 is CASSLEGGEQFF. As DNA, the CDR3 is TGTGCCAGCAGTTTAGAAGGTGGTGAGCAGTTCTTC.

This clone has more than one count but fewer than ten. The J gene is TRBJ1-6, the V gene TRBV28; D call uncertain. V was trimmed by 2 bases and J by 14 bases, leaving 19 bases between them. Germline assignment: CDR1 MDHEN and CDR2 SYDVKM. The CDR3 consists of 15 residues. The CDR3 nucleotides are TGTGCCAGCAGTTTAAGATCGCAGCGCCTTATGGCCCTCCACTTT. Amino acids: CASSLRSQRLMALHF.

This chain connects TRBV2 to TRBJ2-1, with D maybe TRBD1 (5 bases). This CDR3 is built from 14 residues. The ends were cut back, 7 bases at V and 1 base at J, with 11 bases in the middle. Germline V gene data show CDR1 as SNHLY and CDR2 as FYNNEI. CDR3 nucleotide sequence: TGTGCCAGCAAAGGGGTATTTTCCTACAATGAGCAGTTCTTC. This encodes CASKGVFSYNEQFF.

DNA of the CDR3: TGTGCCAGCAGTGAACGGGAGGGCACAGATACGCAGTATTTT. It yields the protein CASSEREGTDTQYF. The chain uses TRBV28 and TRBJ2-3, with 7 bases lining up with TRBD2. CDR1 and CDR2 (germline): MDHEN, SYDVKM. Germline trimming cut 5 bases from V and 1 base from J; bases unmatched to any gene: 3. This CDR3 comprises 14 residues.

The V call is TRBV5-5, the J call TRBJ1-4, with D perhaps matching TRBD1 (6 bases). Germline V gene sequence: CDR1 SGHKS, CDR2 YYEKEE (reference sequence). This CDR3 is 14 amino acids long. V lost 3 bases to trimming and J lost 5 bases, with 11 bases between them. The DNA of the CDR3 is TGTGCCAGCAGCTGGGGGGCAGGGAATGAAAAACTGTTTTTT. Amino acids: CASSWGAGNEKLFF.

This sequence joins TRBV7-9 and TRBJ1-3; maybe TRBD1 (5 bases). The CDR3 is 16 residues long. The germline V gene encodes CDR1 SEHNR and CDR2 FQNEAQ (reference sequence). The V and J ends lost 1 base and 2 bases respectively, with 12 bases between them. The CDR3 nucleotides read TGTGCCAGCAGCTTAGAGGGGTCCCGAGCTGGAAACACCATATATTTT. Translation gives CASSLEGSRAGNTIYF.

The rearrangement links TRBV30 to TRBJ1-1; 9 positions agree with TRBD1. The CDR3 extends over 12 amino acids. Germline V gene lookup returns CDR1 GTSNPN and CDR2 SVGIG (reference sequence). Losses at the gene ends were 2 bases for V and 10 bases for J; bases not matched to a gene: 5. The CDR3 spells CAWSRTGGPAFF. CDR3 nucleotide sequence: TGTGCCTGGAGTAGAACAGGGGGCCCAGCTTTCTTT.

CDR3 DNA: TGCGCCAGCAGCCAGGGTGGGGTAACCTACGAGCAGTACTTC. Its protein is CASSQGGVTYEQYF. This chain links TRBV5-1 with TRBJ2-7; a weak D match, TRBD1 (5 bases). The CDR3 covers 14 residues. Germline V gene data show CDR1 as SGHRS and CDR2 as YFSETQ. V shed 4 bases and J shed 2 bases, with 13 bases lying between them.

This chain joins TRBV30 and TRBJ2-2; D ambiguous. The CDR3 contains 14 residues. Trimming took off 1 base at V and 4 bases at J, with 10 bases between the two ends. CDR1 is GTSNPN and CDR2 is SVGIG in the germline V gene (reference sequence). CDR3 protein: CAWSGRTITGELFF. CDR3 sequence (DNA): TGTGCCTGGAGTGGGCGGACCATCACCGGGGAGCTGTTTTTT.

This sequence joins TRBV4-1 and TRBJ2-3; 9 bases match TRBD1. Unmatched junction bases numbered 2, after V lost 0 bases and J lost 4 bases. Looked up from germline, CDR1 is MGHRA and CDR2 is YSYEKL. CDR3 length: 15 amino acids. For the CDR3, the DNA is TGCGCCAGCAGCCAAGAAACAGGGGGCGCAGATACGCAGTATTTT. This encodes CASSQETGGADTQYF.

The rearrangement links TRBV11-2 to TRBJ2-7; 8 bases agree with TRBD1. Germline assignment: CDR1 SGHAT and CDR2 FQNNGV. The CDR3 totals 15 residues. With 2 bases clipped from V and 0 bases from J, the junction kept 3 bases outside the gene matches. The DNA for the CDR3 is TGTGCCAGCAGCTTAATGGGACAGGCCTCCTACGAGCAGTACTTC. This encodes CASSLMGQASYEQYF.

V and J are TRBV15 and TRBJ2-2, with D tentatively TRBD2 (6 bases). The V end was cut by 0 bases, the J end by 6 bases, with 11 bases between. CDR3 length: 15 amino acids. CDR1 and CDR2 (germline): LNHNV, YYDKDF (reference sequence). In nucleotides, the CDR3 is TGTGCCACCAGCAGAGATCTGGAGGGTCCCGGGGAGCTGTTTTTT. Residues: CATSRDLEGPGELFF.

Written as DNA, the CDR3 is TGTGCCTGGGGCTCAACGGGACCTACGAAAGAGGAAGCTTTCTTT. This sequence encodes CAWGSTGPTKEEAFF. J is TRBJ1-1 and V is TRBV30; D may be TRBD1 (5 bases). This CDR3 has 15 amino acids. Trimming removed 5 bases from V and 8 bases from J, with 24 bases in between. Germline values: CDR1 GTSNPN, CDR2 SVGIG (reference sequence).

The chain has TRBV5-6 and TRBJ2-3; D not resolved. From germline, CDR1 is SGHDT and CDR2 YYEEEE. CDR3 length: 13 amino acids. The ends were cut back, 2 bases at V and 5 bases at J, with 9 bases in the middle. The CDR3 here is CASSFNSGDTQYF. The DNA of the CDR3 is TGTGCCAGCAGCTTTAATAGTGGAGATACGCAGTATTTT.

This chain uses TRBV7-8 with TRBJ2-1; 10 bases fit TRBD2. This CDR3 contains 17 residues. CDR1 and CDR2 from the germline V gene are SGHVS and FQNEAQ. J was trimmed by 6 bases and V by 4 bases; bases with no gene match: 12. DNA of the CDR3: TGTGCCAGCAGCTCCCAGACTAGCGGGTTATCATTCAATGAGCAGTTCTTC. Translating gives CASSSQTSGLSFNEQFF.

The gene calls are TRBV24-1 and TRBJ2-3; 7 nucleotides line up with TRBD2. This CDR3 has 15 amino acids. The germline CDR1 and CDR2 sequences are KGHDR and SFDVKD. V lost 3 bases to trimming and J lost 4 bases; unmatched junction nucleotides: 6. The CDR3 sequence is CATSDLGGSADTQYF. The CDR3 bases are TGTGCCACCAGTGATCTTGGCGGGAGTGCAGATACGCAGTATTTT.

The chain has TRBV21-1 and TRBJ1-5; TRBD1 was called by the table and not checked on the DNA. TRBV21-1 counts as a pseudogene. The CDR3 covers 18 residues. The CDR3 DNA reads as TGTGCCAGCAGCAAAGTCTTACAGGGGGTCCATAGCAATCAGCCCCAGCATTTT. Protein sequence: CASSKVLQGVHSNQPQHF.

The rearrangement uses TRBV29-1 and TRBJ2-7, with TRBD2 as a possible D gene (6 bases). Germline-derived CDR1 and CDR2 are SQVTM and ANQGSEA. The CDR3 has 14 amino acids. The germline V and J ends were trimmed by 0 bases and 7 bases, with 16 bases remaining between them. CDR3 in DNA: TGCAGCGTTGAAGAAGGGACTGGCGTGGGGGAGCAGTACTTC. It codes for CSVEEGTGVGEQYF.

J is TRBJ2-7 and V is TRBV7-9; the D is unclear. The CDR3 sequence is 13 residues long. CDR1 is SEHNR and CDR2 is FQNEAQ in the germline V gene (reference sequence). Deletions cut 5 bases from V and 4 bases from J, with 12 bases between. CDR3 sequence (DNA): TGTGCCAGCAGCCCCGAGGTTAGGTACGAGCAGTACTTC. Amino acids: CASSPEVRYEQYF.

The chain recombines TRBV6-5 with TRBJ1-1, with D unclear. Germline V gene sequence: CDR1 MNHEY, CDR2 SVGAGI. Trimming left V 8 bases short and J 2 bases short, with 12 bases between. The CDR3 consists of 13 residues. CDR3 DNA: TGTGCCAGCTGGGTTACGATTAACACTGAAGCTTTCTTT. Its translation: CASWVTINTEAFF.

This chain joins TRBV7-8 and TRBJ2-1, with D maybe TRBD1 (5 bases). The germline CDR1 and CDR2 sequences are SGHVS and FQNEAQ. V lost 1 base and J 4 bases, leaving 14 bases between the germline ends. CDR3 length: 16 amino acids. This CDR3 is CASSLVGADDYNEQFF. The CDR3 region has the DNA TGTGCCAGCAGCTTAGTTGGGGCAGATGATTACAATGAGCAGTTCTTC.